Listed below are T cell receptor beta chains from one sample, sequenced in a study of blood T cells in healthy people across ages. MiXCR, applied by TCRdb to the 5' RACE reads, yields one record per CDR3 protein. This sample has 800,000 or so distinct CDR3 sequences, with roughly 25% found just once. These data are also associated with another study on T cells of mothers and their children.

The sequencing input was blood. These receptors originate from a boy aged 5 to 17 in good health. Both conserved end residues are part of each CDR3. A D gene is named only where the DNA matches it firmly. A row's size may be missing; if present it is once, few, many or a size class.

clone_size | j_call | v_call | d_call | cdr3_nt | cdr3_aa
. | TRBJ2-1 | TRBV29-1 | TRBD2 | TGCAGCGCTCCCAGGCTAGCGGGTTGGAATGAGCAGTTCTTC | CSAPRLAGWNEQFF
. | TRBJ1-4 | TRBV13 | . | TGTGCCAGCAGCTTTAGGGACGCGGATGAAAAACTGTTTTTT | CASSFRDADEKLFF
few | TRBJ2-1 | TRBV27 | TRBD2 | TGTGCCAGCAGGGGAGGGTCCTACAATGAGCAGTTCTTC | CASRGGSYNEQFF
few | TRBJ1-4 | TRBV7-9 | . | TGTGCCAGCAGACCCACGGAGGGAAAACTGTTTTTT | CASRPTEGKLFF
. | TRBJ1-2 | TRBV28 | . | TGTGCCAGCAGTTTCCAAGCGGGGCTACAGTCGGAGGGCTACACCTTC | CASSFQAGLQSEGYTF
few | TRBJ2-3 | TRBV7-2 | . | TGTGCCAGCAGTCCCGGGGGCCTAGCAGGCACAGATACGCAGTATTTT | CASSPGGLAGTDTQYF
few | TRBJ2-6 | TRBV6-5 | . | TGTGCCAGCAGTTACGTTGGGGCCAACGTCCTGACTTTC | CASSYVGANVLTF
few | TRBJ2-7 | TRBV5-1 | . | TGCGCCAGCAGCTTTTCTTCGGACGAGCAGTACTTC | CASSFSSDEQYF
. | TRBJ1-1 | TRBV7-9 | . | TGTGCCAGCAGCTTAGGTGTGGGAGTTGGCACTGAAGCTTTCTTT | CASSLGVGVGTEAFF
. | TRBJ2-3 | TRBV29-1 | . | TGCAGCGTTGTTGGTCGTGAGAGCACAGATACGCAGTATTTT | CSVVGRESTDTQYF
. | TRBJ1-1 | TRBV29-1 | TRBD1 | TGCAGCTCAGGACAGGGGGAGAACACTGAAGCTTTCTTT | CSSGQGENTEAFF
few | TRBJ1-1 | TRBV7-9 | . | TGTGCCAGCAGCGATGGGGCTCGGGGGGGCGCGGCTGAAGCTTTCTTT | CASSDGARGGAAEAFF
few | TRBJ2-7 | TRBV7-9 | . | TGTGCCAGCAGCTTTATCGAGGAAGTAGGATCCTACGAGCAGTACTTC | CASSFIEEVGSYEQYF
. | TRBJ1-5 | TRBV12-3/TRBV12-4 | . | TGTGCCAGCAGTTTGGGGGGACGCACAAGCAATCAGCCCCAGCATTTT | CASSLGGRTSNQPQHF
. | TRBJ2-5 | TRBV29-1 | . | TGCAGCGTTGAGTGGCCTGGCGAAGAGACCCAGTACTTC | CSVEWPGEETQYF
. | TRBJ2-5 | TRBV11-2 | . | TGTGCCAGCAGCTTCTTGGGGCGGACGCAAGAGACCCAGTACTTC | CASSFLGRTQETQYF
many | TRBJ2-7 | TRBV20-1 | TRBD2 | TGCAGTGCCGGGCGTGGAGCGGGAGGATACGAGCAGTACTTC | CSAGRGAGGYEQYF
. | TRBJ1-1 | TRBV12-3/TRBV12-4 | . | TGTGCCAGCAGTTTATTGTTAGGGCTAGAAGCTTTCTTT | CASSLLLGLEAFF
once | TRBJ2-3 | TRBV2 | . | TGTGCCAGCAGTGAGTTAGGCCCAGATACGCAGTATTTT | CASSELGPDTQYF
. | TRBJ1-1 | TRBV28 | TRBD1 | TGTGCCAGCAGTTTAGAGCAGCCGGGGACAGTAAGCTTT | CASSLEQPGTVSF